This T cell receptor beta chain was sequenced during a study of beta chain features in type 1 diabetes. Study as a whole: There were 95 million to 110 million sorted cells examined across all samples.

This clone was seen a few times. The target antigen is unknown. Germline-derived CDR1 and CDR2 are LNHDA and SQIVND (reference sequence). This CDR3 is 17 amino acids long. Unmatched junction bases numbered 9, after V lost 4 bases and J lost 4 bases. The study's findings and limits: Although PCR might favor shorter templates, it would do so equally in patients and controls.

Naive, central memory, regulatory and stem cell-like memory cells within the CD4+ compartment were sorted using CD45RO/CCR7/CD25/CD127/CD95/CD27. Reverse transcription of all isolated RNA meant that expressed TCRB transcripts were sequenced. TCRdb's table, derived via immunoSEQ multiplex PCR, lists solely in-frame clones and lacks some. The sample carries a few hundred thousand clones, roughly 16% recorded once. The sample taken for sequencing was naive CD4+ T cells from blood. This TCR came from a young woman in good health. The J gene is TRBJ2-1, the V gene TRBV19; 11 nucleotides align to TRBD2. Here the CDR3 reads CASSTLITSGRYNEQFF. Here the CDR3 DNA reads TGTGCCAGTAGTACCCTAATAACTAGCGGGAGATACAATGAGCAGTTCTTC.